This entry is about one TCR beta chain. This sample is drawn from a study of blood T cell repertoires in COVID-19. Libraries were prepared by immunoSEQ multiplex PCR; TCRdb keeps only in-frame clonotypes and omits some of them. The sample records about 300,000 clones, 75% to 95% being singletons. Sequencing input: peripheral blood. The TCR originated in a woman aged 25 to 39 with COVID-19, enrolled during active disease.

The chain's CDR3 is CASSPPGTGYNEQFF. The CDR3 region has the DNA TGTGCCAGCTCACCACCGGGGACAGGGTACAATGAGCAGTTCTTC. The rearrangement joins TRBV18 to TRBJ2-1, with 9 positions matching TRBD1. V dropped 0 bases and J dropped 4; count of bases not matched to a gene: 1. Per germline, CDR1 KGHSH and CDR2 LQKENI. The CDR3 sequence is 15 residues long.